This T cell receptor (beta chain) was documented in a study of T-cell reconstitution after alpha-beta-depleted transplantation in children (dated by TCRdb to 2016 to 2017). General notes on the study: T-cell immune reconstitution after TCRalphabeta/CD19-depleted allogeneic hematopoietic cell transplantation in children was quantitatively tracked in the study by means of TCR repertoire profiling.

In the case of this clonotype: Its target antigen remains unknown. One base away there is no much larger clone; base qualities are not given.

Libraries were built with PCR. TCRdb names Illumina HiSeq 2500 as the instrument used. To normalize quantification of the TCRbeta repertoire, the TCR libraries were built with molecular barcoding that relied on unique molecular identifiers. The raw public data were reprocessed by TCRdb itself: fastp quality trimming at Q25, MiXCR clonotype calling, in-frame beta chains only. Identical CDR3 proteins give one entry, which carries the most common genes and DNA. This sample is represented by approximately 400,000 distinct CDR3 sequences; 9.5% to 13% of them were singletons. The ten largest make up about 5% of the sample. Unmatched junction bases come to 14, with V trimmed by 4 bases and J by 5 bases. In the germline V gene (reference sequence), CDR1 corresponds to SGHKS and CDR2 to YYEKEE. The CDR3 sequence holds 16 residues, the cysteine and phenylalanine included. Just CDR3 DNA is preserved here, 48 bases in frame from base 1.

The receptor was isolated from a human donor who donated a stem cell graft to a child with acute myeloid leukemia. The sequence is built from TRBV5-5 and TRBJ1-1, with 7 central nucleotides matching TRBD1. Sequencing used PBMCs from the stem cell graft donor, obtained from the stem cell graft. The DNA is as follows: TGTGCCAGCAGCGCACAGGGGCTCCGTTTGGTAACTGAAGCTTTCTTT. Translated, it gives CASSAQGLRLVTEAFF.